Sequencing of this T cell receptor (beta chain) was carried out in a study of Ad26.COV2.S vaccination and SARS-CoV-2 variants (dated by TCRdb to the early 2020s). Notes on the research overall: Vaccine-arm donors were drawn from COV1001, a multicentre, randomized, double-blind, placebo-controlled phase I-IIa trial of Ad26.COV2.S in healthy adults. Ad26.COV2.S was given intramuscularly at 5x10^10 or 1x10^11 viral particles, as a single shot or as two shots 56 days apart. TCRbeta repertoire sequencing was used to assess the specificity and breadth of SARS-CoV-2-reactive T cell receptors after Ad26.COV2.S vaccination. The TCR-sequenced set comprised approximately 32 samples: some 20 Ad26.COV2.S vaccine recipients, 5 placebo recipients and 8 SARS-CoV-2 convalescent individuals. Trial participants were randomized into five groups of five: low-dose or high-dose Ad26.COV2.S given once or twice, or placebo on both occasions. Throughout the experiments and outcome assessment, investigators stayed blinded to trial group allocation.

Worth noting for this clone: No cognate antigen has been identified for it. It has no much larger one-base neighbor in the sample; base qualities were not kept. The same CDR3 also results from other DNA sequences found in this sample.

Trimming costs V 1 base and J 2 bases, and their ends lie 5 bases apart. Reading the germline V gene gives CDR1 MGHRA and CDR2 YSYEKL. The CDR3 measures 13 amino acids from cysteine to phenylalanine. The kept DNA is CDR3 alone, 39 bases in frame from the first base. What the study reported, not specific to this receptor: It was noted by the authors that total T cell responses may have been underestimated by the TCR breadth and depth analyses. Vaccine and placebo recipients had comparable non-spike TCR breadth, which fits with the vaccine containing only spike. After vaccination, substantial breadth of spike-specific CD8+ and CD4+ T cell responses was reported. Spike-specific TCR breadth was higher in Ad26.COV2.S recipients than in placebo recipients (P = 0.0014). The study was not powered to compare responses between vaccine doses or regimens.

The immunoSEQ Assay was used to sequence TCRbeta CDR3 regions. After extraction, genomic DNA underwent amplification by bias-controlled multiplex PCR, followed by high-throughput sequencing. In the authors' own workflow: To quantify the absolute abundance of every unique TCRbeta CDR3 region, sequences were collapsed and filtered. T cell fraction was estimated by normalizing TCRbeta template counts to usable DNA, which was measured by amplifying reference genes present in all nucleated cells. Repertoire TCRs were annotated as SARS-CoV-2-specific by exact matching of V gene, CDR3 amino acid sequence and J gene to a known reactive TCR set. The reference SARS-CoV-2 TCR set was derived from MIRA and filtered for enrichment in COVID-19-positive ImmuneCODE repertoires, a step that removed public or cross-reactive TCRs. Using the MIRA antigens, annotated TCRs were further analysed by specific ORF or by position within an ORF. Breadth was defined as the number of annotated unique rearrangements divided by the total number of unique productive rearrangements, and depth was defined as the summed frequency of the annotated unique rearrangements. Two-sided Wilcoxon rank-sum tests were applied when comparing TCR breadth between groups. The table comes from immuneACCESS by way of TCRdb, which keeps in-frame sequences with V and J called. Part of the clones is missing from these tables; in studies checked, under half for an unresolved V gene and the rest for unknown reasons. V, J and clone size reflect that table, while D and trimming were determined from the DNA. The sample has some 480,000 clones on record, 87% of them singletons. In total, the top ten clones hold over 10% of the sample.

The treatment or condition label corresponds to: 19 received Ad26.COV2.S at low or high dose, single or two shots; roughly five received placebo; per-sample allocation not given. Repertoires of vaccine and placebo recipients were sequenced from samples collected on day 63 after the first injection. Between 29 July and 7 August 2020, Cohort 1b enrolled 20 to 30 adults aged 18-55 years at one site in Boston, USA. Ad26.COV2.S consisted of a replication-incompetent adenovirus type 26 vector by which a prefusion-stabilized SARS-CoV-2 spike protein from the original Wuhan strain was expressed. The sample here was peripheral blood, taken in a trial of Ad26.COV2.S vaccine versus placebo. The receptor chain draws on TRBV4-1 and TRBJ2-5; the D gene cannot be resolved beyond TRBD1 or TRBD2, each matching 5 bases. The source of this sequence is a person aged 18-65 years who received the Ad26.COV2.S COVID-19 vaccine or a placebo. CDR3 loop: CASSQGGQETQYF. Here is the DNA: TGCGCCAGCAGCCAAGGGGGGCAAGAGACCCAGTACTTC.